The clone carrying this T cell receptor (beta chain) was counted between two and nine times. Its antigen remains unidentified. With a J-beta primer mix and a sample-barcoded 5' primer, a second PCR ran roughly 6 to 11 cycles. From each sample, at least 2.5 million paired-end reads containing CDR3 were obtained. TCRdb processed the 5' RACE reads anew with MiXCR; each CDR3 protein has one entry. The sample gives 800,000 to 950,000 distinct CDR3 sequences, almost 30% of which show up once; roughly a tenth is in the top ten. This record belongs to a study of blood T cells in healthy people across ages. Findings and caveats of the study: Unknown CMV status may confound age-related changes in expanded clones.

The trim removed 5 bases at V and 6 bases at J, leaving 3 bases unmatched. The CDR3 sequence is 13 residues long. Germline CDR1 is SEHNR and CDR2 is FQNEAQ (reference sequence). The same data also went into a second study, on T cells of mothers and their children. That source adds: Persistent microchimeric T cell clones were not found at ~100 per million sensitivity.

This clonotype was obtained from a woman in her 40s in good health. The rearrangement links TRBV7-9 to TRBJ2-3; 9 bases match TRBD1. The sequenced sample was blood. This CDR3 is CASSGQGRDTQYF. CDR3 coding DNA: TGTGCCAGCAGCGGACAGGGGCGTGATACGCAGTATTTT.